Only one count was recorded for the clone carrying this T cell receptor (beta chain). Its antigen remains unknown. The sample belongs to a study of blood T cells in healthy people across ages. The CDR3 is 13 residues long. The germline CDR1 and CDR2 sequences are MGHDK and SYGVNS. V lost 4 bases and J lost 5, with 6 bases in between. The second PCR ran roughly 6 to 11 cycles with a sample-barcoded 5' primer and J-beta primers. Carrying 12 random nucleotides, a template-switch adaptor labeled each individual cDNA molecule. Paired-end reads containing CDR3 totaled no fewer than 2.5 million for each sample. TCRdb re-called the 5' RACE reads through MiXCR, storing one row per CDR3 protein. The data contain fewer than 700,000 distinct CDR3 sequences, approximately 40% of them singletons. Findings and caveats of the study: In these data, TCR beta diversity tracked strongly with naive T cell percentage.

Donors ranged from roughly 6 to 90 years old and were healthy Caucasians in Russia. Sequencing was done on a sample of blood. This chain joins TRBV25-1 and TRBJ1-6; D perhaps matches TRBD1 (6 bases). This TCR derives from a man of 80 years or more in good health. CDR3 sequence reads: CASSGQDNSPLHF. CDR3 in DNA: TGTGCCAGCAGTGGACAGGATAATTCACCCCTCCACTTT.